These 18 T cell receptor beta chains originate from one sample sequenced in a study of blood T cell repertoires in COVID-19. This table comes from immunoSEQ multiplex PCR, and its TCRdb copy is limited to in-frame clones, with some not included. The sample holds 200,000 or so clones, almost 80% seen once. What was sequenced was peripheral blood. The receptors originated from a man aged 55-75 years with active or convalescent COVID-19.

The V gene is TRBV6-6, the J gene TRBJ2-7; 12 bases fit TRBD2. The CDR3 covers 15 residues. V gave up 5 bases and J gave up 3 bases; unmatched junction bases: 5. Per the germline V gene, CDR1 is MNHNY and CDR2 is SVGAGI (reference sequence). This CDR3 reads CASSPGLAGYYEQYF. In DNA form, the CDR3 reads TGTGCCAGCAGTCCCGGACTAGCGGGGTACTACGAGCAGTACTTC.

The chain carries TRBV6-5 and TRBJ1-6; TRBD1 matches at 7 bases. Germline CDR1 MNHEY, CDR2 SVGAGI. This CDR3 is 14 amino acids long. The ends lost 6 bases at V and 10 bases at J; junction bases unmatched: 9. The chain's CDR3 is CASSKGQAMSPLHF. The CDR3 DNA sequence: TGTGCCAGCAGCAAAGGACAGGCGATGTCACCCCTCCACTTT.

As DNA, the CDR3 is TGTGCCAGCAAAGGACAGGTGGGCGAGCAGTACTTC. Encoded protein: CASKGQVGEQYF. V is TRBV6-5 and J is TRBJ2-7; 7 bases agree with TRBD1. The junction had 6 bases not matched to a gene; V was cut back by 7 bases and J by 6 bases. This CDR3 is built from 12 residues. Looked up from germline, CDR1 is MNHEY and CDR2 is SVGAGI.

This clone was seen more than once but under ten times. This same CDR3 is encoded by further DNA sequences in the sample. J is TRBJ1-5 and V is TRBV5-6; D is undetermined. The germline V and J ends were trimmed by 4 bases and 4 bases, with 9 bases remaining between them. Per germline, CDR1 SGHDT and CDR2 YYEEEE. The CDR3 is made up of 13 amino acids. The CDR3 here is CASSLGRNQPQHF. CDR3 coding DNA: TGTGCCAGCAGCCTGGGGAGGAATCAGCCCCAGCATTTT.

The rearrangement links TRBV19 to TRBJ2-5, with a possible D match to TRBD1 (6 bases). Germline V CDR1 and CDR2: LNHDA, SQIVND (reference sequence). The CDR3 is 13 residues long. The V gene lost 3 bases and the J gene lost 4 bases, with 9 bases spanning the gap. The DNA of the CDR3 is TGTGCCAGTAGTATCGAGACAGGAGAGACCCAGTACTTC. Translation gives CASSIETGETQYF. The whole variable domain, remainder taken from reference TRBV19 and TRBJ2-5, is DGGITQSPKYLFRKEGQNVTLSCEQNLNHDAMYWYRQDPGQGLRLIYYSQIVNDFQKGDIAEGYSVSREKKESFPLTVTSAQKNPTAFYLCASSIETGETQYFGPGTRLLVL.

CDR3 bases: TGTGCCAGCAGCTTATACGGGAGTGGGGAGACCCAGTACTTC. Protein product: CASSLYGSGETQYF. The rearrangement uses TRBV7-2 and TRBJ2-5, with D perhaps TRBD2 (6 bases). Trimming removed 2 bases from V and 5 bases from J, with 12 bases in between. CDR3 length equals 14 residues. Germline V gene sequence: CDR1 SGHTA, CDR2 FQGNSA.

The chain combines TRBV29-1 with TRBJ2-7, with a weak D call TRBD2 (6 bases). The germline V gene has CDR1 SQVTM and CDR2 ANQGSEA. V was trimmed by 5 bases and J by 3 bases, leaving 11 bases between them. The CDR3 has 12 amino acids. This CDR3 reads CSVPAGSYEQYF. The CDR3 nucleotides are TGCAGCGTTCCCGCGGGAAGCTACGAGCAGTACTTC.

Written as DNA, the CDR3 is TGCGCCAGCAGCTTGGCGGTAGCGGGAGTTGAGCAGTTCTTC. Its protein is CASSLAVAGVEQFF. The J gene is TRBJ2-1, the V gene TRBV5-1; TRBD2 matches 9 bases. CDR1 SGHRS and CDR2 YFSETQ come from the germline V gene. V shed 0 bases, J shed 9 bases, and the junction held 4 bases outside the gene matches. This CDR3 spans 14 amino acids.

This rearrangement joins TRBV25-1 to TRBJ1-1; TRBD1 agrees at 7 bases. Trimming took 3 bases from V and 5 from J; bases not matched to a gene: 3. The CDR3 sequence is 13 residues long. CDR1 is MGHDK, CDR2 SYGVNS, per germline. In DNA, the CDR3 is TGTGCCAGCAGTGAGACAGGGCGGACTGAAGCTTTCTTT. It yields the protein CASSETGRTEAFF. Supplemented by reference TRBV25-1 and TRBJ1-1, the full variable domain reads EADIYQTPRYLVIGTGKKITLECSQTMGHDKMYWYQQDPGMELHLIHYSYGVNSTEKGDLSSESTVSRIRTEHFPLTLESARPSHTSQYLCASSETGRTEAFFGQGTRLTVV.

The CDR3 coding sequence is TGTGCCAGCAGCTTAAGGTCGGGCAGGGGGTGGACAGATACGCAGTATTTT. Encoded protein: CASSLRSGRGWTDTQYF. The chain carries TRBV7-2 and TRBJ2-3; the match to TRBD1 covers 7 bases. The CDR3 loop spans 17 amino acids. Germline lookup yields CDR1 SGHTA and CDR2 FQGNSA. Trimming removed 2 bases from V and 3 bases from J; junction bases left unmatched: 11.

This clone was counted only a few times. This chain links TRBV27 with TRBJ1-6, with D maybe TRBD1 (6 bases). Germline assignment: CDR1 MNHEY and CDR2 SMNVEV (reference sequence). This CDR3 spans 15 amino acids. Trimming took 0 bases from V and 10 from J, leaving 13 bases between them. CDR3 sequence: CASSLSWGLGSPLHF. CDR3 coding DNA: TGTGCCAGCAGTTTATCATGGGGGCTCGGCTCACCCCTCCACTTT.

The rearrangement links TRBV25-1 to TRBJ2-3; TRBD2 agrees at 7 bases. V lost 8 bases to trimming and J lost 2 bases; unmatched junction nucleotides: 7. The CDR3 has 14 residues. Germline-derived CDR1 and CDR2 are MGHDK and SYGVNS. The CDR3 spells CASDTSANTDTQYF. DNA of the CDR3: TGTGCCAGCGACACTAGCGCTAACACAGATACGCAGTATTTT.

This sequence joins TRBV7-3 and TRBJ2-2; TRBD2 is a possible D gene (6 bases). V dropped 5 bases and J dropped 7 bases, with 17 bases sitting between them. The CDR3 length is 15 residues. Germline CDR1 SGHTA, CDR2 FQGTGA. CDR3 nucleotides: TGTGCCAGCAGCCCCTTAGCGGATAAGGGCGGGGAGCTGTTTTTT. Translated, it gives CASSPLADKGGELFF.

The chain recombines TRBV21-1 with TRBJ2-7; the table calls TRBD2, which could not be checked here. TRBV21-1 is a pseudogene. This CDR3 has 14 amino acids. CDR3: CASSKYGTRYEQYF. The CDR3, as DNA: TGTGCCAGCAGCAAATACGGGACTAGGTACGAGCAGTACTTC.

The rearrangement links TRBV6-2 or TRBV6-3 to TRBJ1-1; D call uncertain. Germline V lookup: CDR1 MNHEY, CDR2 SVGEGT. The CDR3 is made up of 15 amino acids. V lost 2 bases and J lost 1, with 11 bases in between. As DNA, the CDR3 is TGTGCCAGCAGTTACCCACAAAAAAAGAACACTGAAGCTTTCTTT. This gives the protein CASSYPQKKNTEAFF.

The chain links TRBV7-3 to TRBJ1-1; 8 bases fit TRBD1. This CDR3 comprises 13 residues. Germline CDR1 SGHTA, CDR2 FQGTGA. Unmatched junction bases numbered 2, after V lost 4 bases and J lost 4 bases. The CDR3 DNA reads TGTGCCAGCAGCTCCGACAGGGGCACTGAAGCTTTCTTT. Its protein is CASSSDRGTEAFF.

The J gene is TRBJ1-1, the V gene TRBV4-1; D may be TRBD1 (5 bases). Trimming removed 2 bases from V and 0 bases from J, with 19 bases in between. CDR1 and CDR2 from the germline V gene are MGHRA and YSYEKL. The CDR3 contains 18 residues. Here the CDR3 DNA reads TGCGCCAGCAGCCAAAGGGGTCACAGTCCCTTCATGAACACTGAAGCTTTCTTT. Protein product: CASSQRGHSPFMNTEAFF.

This clone was observed a single time. The CDR3 is CASSYHVTSTDTQYF. CDR3 in DNA: TGTGCCAGCAGTTATCACGTTACTAGCACAGATACGCAGTATTTT. V and J are TRBV27 and TRBJ2-3, with unresolved D. CDR3 length equals 15 residues. Germline CDR1 is MNHEY and CDR2 is SMNVEV (reference sequence). V lost 4 bases and J 0 bases, leaving 11 bases between the germline ends.